The present T cell receptor beta chain was sequenced within a study of shared clonotypes between healthy human individuals. About the study: The study drew on a couple of women and a few men aged 18 to 49 as donors.

Caucasian adults residing in Nashville, Tennessee made up all the donors. The sorted-subset replicate PCRs were given about 200 ng DNA, which is 25,000 to 35,000 T cell genomes. Clones were sequenced by immunoSEQ multiplex PCR, and TCRdb holds only the in-frame ones, with some missing. The sample has approximately 1.4 million clones, approximately 98% seen once. Germline V lookup: CDR1 MDHEN, CDR2 SYDVKM. V was shortened by 6 bases and J by 3 bases, with 12 bases between the two germline ends. The CDR3 consists of 13 residues. Sequencing input: naive CD4+ T cells sorted from blood. Subset here: CD45RA+ positively selected. The TCR sequence derives from a man aged 25 to 45 in good health. The genes are TRBV28 and TRBJ2-7, with D perhaps matching TRBD2 (6 bases). This CDR3 is CASSSAGYYEQYF. The CDR3 DNA is TGTGCCAGCAGCTCGGCGGGGTACTACGAGCAGTACTTC.